The clone carrying this TCR beta chain came up many times. As yet, its antigen is unknown. Researchers took RNA transcripts and amplified the TCR beta CDR3 regions from them. The HTBI primer set served for first-round RT-PCR of the TCR CDR3. TCRdb recomputed calls from the multiplex PCR reads with MiXCR, one row per CDR3 protein. Seen here are roughly 420,000 distinct CDR3 sequences, approximately 15% observed once, and the top ten hold 13% to 15%. This sample stems from a study of T cells in Graves' hyperthyroidism and ophthalmopathy. Study-wide context: Before treatment of any kind, peripheral blood was taken at initial diagnosis. Regarding the study as a whole: Peripheral blood also featured most of the thyroid clonotypes expanded above 0.001. A model of 13 V-J features distinguished ophthalmopathy from stable hyperthyroidism.

The CDR3 extends over 14 amino acids. Germline values: CDR1 LGHDT, CDR2 YNNKEL (reference sequence). The V and J ends lost 3 bases and 7 bases respectively, with 10 bases between them. The receptor's source is a woman under 30 with Graves' hyperthyroidism. The gene calls are TRBV3-1 and TRBJ1-6; weak D call: TRBD1 (6 bases). The sequenced sample consisted of blood. The chain's CDR3 is CASSQGAWNSPLHF. DNA of the CDR3: TGTGCCAGCAGCCAGGGGGCTTGGAATTCACCCCTCCACTTT.